Shown below are 14 T cell receptor beta chains from a single sample sequenced in a study of molecular identifiers for immune sequencing clone quantification. TCRdb reprocessed the PCR reads with MiXCR, giving one entry per CDR3 protein. The sample carries about half a million distinct CDR3 sequences, about a fifth recorded once. The sequenced material came from naive CD8+ T cells from blood, with Jurkat cell RNA spiked in. Subset noted: FACS-sorted CD8+CD4-CCR7+CD45RA+ naive T cells. Receptors originate from a human donor in good health. Some libraries in this study had Jurkat cell RNA spiked in.

The rearrangement joins TRBV30 to TRBJ2-3; D might be TRBD2 (7 bases). The ends were cut back, 4 bases at V and 2 bases at J, with 13 bases in the middle. This CDR3 has 14 amino acids. CDR1 and CDR2 from the germline V gene are GTSNPN and SVGIG (reference sequence). Here the CDR3 reads CAWTRGANTDTQYF. The CDR3 DNA is TGTGCCTGGACACGGGGGGCCAACACAGATACGCAGTATTTT.

This sequence joins TRBV12-3 or TRBV12-4 and TRBJ2-5, with D perhaps assigned TRBD1 or TRBD2 (5 bases each). The CDR3 sequence is 14 residues long. V lost 6 bases and J 2 bases, leaving 13 bases between the germline ends. The CDR3 DNA follows: TGTGCCAGCAGCACCGGGACGATACAAGAGACCCAGTACTTC. As protein: CASSTGTIQETQYF.

The chain links TRBV4-3 to TRBJ1-1; a weak D match, TRBD1 (6 bases). There are 15 residues in the CDR3. V lost 0 bases and J 4 bases, leaving 12 bases between the germline ends. In germline, CDR1 is LGHNA, CDR2 YSLEER. For the CDR3, the DNA is TGCGCCAGCAGCCAAGACTACAGGGTTTCCACTGAAGCTTTCTTT. Translation: CASSQDYRVSTEAFF.

The V call is TRBV5-6, the J call TRBJ1-4; 9 bases are a match to TRBD1. CDR3 length: 16 amino acids. The germline CDR1 and CDR2 sequences are SGHDT and YYEEEE. The junction had 15 bases not matched to a gene; V was cut back by 3 bases and J by 12 bases. CDR3 protein: CASSSTPGTGLRELFF. DNA for the CDR3: TGTGCCAGCAGCTCGACCCCCGGGACAGGGTTGCGAGAACTGTTTTTT.

This clonotype was seen many times. The CDR3 spells CASSEAKVTGANVLTF. CDR3 nucleotides: TGTGCCAGCAGTGAAGCGAAGGTTACTGGGGCCAACGTCCTGACTTTC. J is TRBJ2-6 and V is TRBV2, with D uncertain. Germline loops: CDR1 SNHLY, CDR2 FYNNEI. The CDR3 runs 16 residues. V lost 0 bases and J 2 bases, leaving 8 bases between the germline ends.

The genes are TRBV20-1 and TRBJ2-1; TRBD2 is a possible D gene (5 bases). V was pared by 3 bases and J by 5 bases, with 11 bases between. Germline lookup yields CDR1 DFQATT and CDR2 SNEGSKA (reference sequence). CDR3 length: 13 amino acids. The CDR3 bases are TGCAGTGCTAGGATTGGCGGGCACAATGAGCAGTTCTTC. Protein: CSARIGGHNEQFF.

With regard to this clonotype: A much larger clone differs by one base, so this may be a read error. This CDR3 is missing its conserved last phenylalanine or tryptophan, likely due to a read error. The CDR3 bases are TGTGCCAGCACCATACCGGGACAGGGTACCCAGTACCTC. Its protein product is CASTIPGQGTQYL. This rearrangement joins TRBV12-3 or TRBV12-4 to TRBJ2-5, with 9 bases that match TRBD1. CDR3 length: 13 residues. Trimming at V came to 7 bases and at J to 8 bases, leaving 8 bases not matched to a gene.

The V call is TRBV30, the J call TRBJ2-1, with TRBD2 identical over 10 bases. Germline V gene lookup returns CDR1 GTSNPN and CDR2 SVGIG (reference sequence). J was trimmed by 2 bases and V by 3 bases; bases with no gene match: 10. This CDR3 has 17 amino acids. The CDR3 nucleotides are TGTGCCTGGAGCGCCACCTCTAGCGGGGGTCCCTACAATGAGCAGTTCTTC. Amino acids: CAWSATSSGGPYNEQFF.

Comment on this clonotype: This may stem from a read error, because a much larger clone lies one nucleotide away. The rearrangement links TRBV7-8 to TRBJ2-1, with D hard to call. There are 15 residues in the CDR3. The germline CDR1 and CDR2 sequences are SGHVS and FQNEAQ. CDR3 nucleotides: TGTGCCAGCACCTCCGCGACCAACTACTACAATGTGCAGTTCTTC. As protein: CASTSATNYYNVQFF. The full variable domain, its missing parts supplied by reference TRBV7-8 and TRBJ2-1, is GAGVSQSPRYKVAKRGQDVALRCDPISGHVSLFWYQQALGQGPEFLTYFQNEAQLDKSGLPSDRFFAERPEGSVSTLKIQRTQQEDSAVYLCASTSATNYYNVQFFGPGTRLTVL.

In its sample, this clonotype was seen many times. The rearrangement links TRBV23-1 to TRBJ1-6; 9 nucleotides agree with TRBD1. TRBV23-1 falls under the ORF class, with uncertain function. This CDR3 has 18 residues. V dropped 2 bases and J dropped 3; count of bases not matched to a gene: 8. CDR3 region: CASSQSRDRANYNSPLHF. The CDR3 nucleotides are TGCGCCAGCAGTCAAAGCCGGGACAGGGCAAACTATAATTCACCCCTCCACTTT.

The chain is built from TRBV3-1 and TRBJ2-5; no clear D. The CDR3 sequence is 16 residues long. V was pared by 4 bases and J by 2 bases, with 17 bases between. Germline lookup yields CDR1 LGHDT and CDR2 YNNKEL (reference sequence). CDR3 DNA: TGTGCCAGCAGCCCACATCAGGTGGGAAGACAAGAGACCCAGTACTTC. As protein: CASSPHQVGRQETQYF.

This chain connects TRBV27 to TRBJ2-7; 7 bases map to TRBD1. This CDR3 comprises 14 residues. Germline loops: CDR1 MNHEY, CDR2 SMNVEV (reference sequence). With V trimmed by 5 bases and J by 2 bases, 6 bases remained unmatched. Here the CDR3 DNA reads TGTGCCAGCAGTGCCGGGACAGTTGCCTACGAGCAGTACTTC. Its translation is CASSAGTVAYEQYF.

At least ten counts were recorded for this clonotype. The V and J genes are TRBV5-6 and TRBJ2-5; D unclear. V was cut by 1 base and J by 1 base, with 17 bases left in between. CDR1 is SGHDT and CDR2 is YYEEEE in the germline V gene. This CDR3 has 17 amino acids. CDR3: CASSLIGETRVQETQYF. CDR3 in DNA: TGTGCCAGCAGCTTGATAGGTGAAACAAGGGTCCAAGAGACCCAGTACTTC.

In its sample, this clonotype was seen many times. The chain joins TRBV9 to TRBJ2-3, with D perhaps matching TRBD2 (5 bases). V lost 2 bases and J lost 4, with 8 bases in between. Germline-derived CDR1 and CDR2 are SGDLS and YYNGEE. The CDR3 extends over 13 amino acids. The CDR3 DNA is TGTGCCAGCAGCGTCGAGGGCCCAGATACGCAGTATTTT. It yields the protein CASSVEGPDTQYF.